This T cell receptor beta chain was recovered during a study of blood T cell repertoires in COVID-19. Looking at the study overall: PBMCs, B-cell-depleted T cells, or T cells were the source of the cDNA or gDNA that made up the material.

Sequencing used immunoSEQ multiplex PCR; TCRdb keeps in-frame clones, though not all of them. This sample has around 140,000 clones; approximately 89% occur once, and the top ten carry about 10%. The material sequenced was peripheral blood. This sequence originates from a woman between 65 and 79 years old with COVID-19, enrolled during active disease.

In DNA form, the CDR3 reads TGTGCCAGTAGTTCGTCCCCCGCCTATAATTCACCCCTCCACTTT. This codes for CASSSSPAYNSPLHF. The genes are TRBV19 and TRBJ1-6; D is undetermined. The CDR3 totals 15 residues. V lost 5 bases, J lost 2 bases, and 10 bases lay in between. Germline V gene data show CDR1 as LNHDA and CDR2 as SQIVND (reference sequence).